The 12 T cell receptor beta chains below all came from one sample that was sequenced in a study of neurological immune-mediated disorders. Via MiXCR, TCRdb re-called the 5' RACE reads, giving one row per CDR3 protein. Here the sample spans around 30,000 distinct CDR3 sequences, approximately 4.4% being singletons. Sequenced sample: PBMCs. These receptors all come from a man between 18 and 29 years old in good health.

For the CDR3, the DNA is TGTGCCAGCAGCTTGGCCCAAGATACGGACAGGGTCACTGAAGCTTTCTTT. It yields the protein CASSLAQDTDRVTEAFF. The chain has TRBV5-6 and TRBJ1-1, with 8 bases lining up with TRBD1. The CDR3 spans 17 residues. Trimming cost V 0 bases and J 4 bases; bases outside gene matches: 11. Germline CDR1 SGHDT, CDR2 YYEEEE.

This clonotype has at least ten counts. The CDR3 region has the DNA TGCGCCAGCAGCTCCGGGACAGGGGGCTACGAGCAGTACTTC. It specifies CASSSGTGGYEQYF. V and J are TRBV5-1 and TRBJ2-7, with 11 bases fitting TRBD1. Germline CDR1 and CDR2: SGHRS and YFSETQ. J gave up 3 bases and V 3 bases, and 2 bases lay outside the gene matches. The CDR3 totals 14 residues. Looking up the rest from reference TRBV5-1 and TRBJ2-7 gives the full variable domain: KAGVTQTPRYLIKTRGQQVTLSCSPISGHRSVSWYQQTPGQGLQFLFEYFSETQRNKGNFPGRFSGRQFSNSRSEMNVSTLELGDSALYLCASSSGTGGYEQYFGPGTRLTVT.

At least ten counts were recorded for this clonotype. The chain links TRBV20-1 to TRBJ1-6, with a tentative D call TRBD1 (6 bases). Germline CDR1 DFQATT, CDR2 SNEGSKA (reference sequence). The CDR3 is 16 residues long. V was cut by 2 bases and J by 3 bases, with 14 bases left in between. CDR3 bases: TGCAGTGCTAGATCTAGGGGGGGGAACTATAATTCACCCCTCCACTTT. Its protein product is CSARSRGGNYNSPLHF.

In this sample, this clonotype turned up many times. The chain carries TRBV5-4 and TRBJ2-3; 9 positions agree with TRBD2. The CDR3 runs 14 residues. Trimming at V came to 2 bases and at J to 3 bases, leaving 1 base not matched to a gene. The V gene's germline CDR1 is SGHNT and CDR2 YYREEE (reference sequence). The CDR3 nucleotides are TGTGCCAGCAGCTTTAGCGGGGGAACAGATACGCAGTATTTT. Protein: CASSFSGGTDTQYF.

This clonotype was observed at least ten times. The chain carries TRBV9 and TRBJ1-2, with 8 nucleotides matching TRBD1. The CDR3 is 15 residues long. Germline values: CDR1 SGDLS, CDR2 YYNGEE. V shed 3 bases and J 7 bases; nucleotides not matched to a gene: 11. CDR3 DNA: TGTGCCAGCAGCGCCCCATGGGGGGACAGGTCTGGCTACACCTTC. Protein: CASSAPWGDRSGYTF.

The table lists this clonotype with many counts. The genes are TRBV29-1 and TRBJ2-3, with D perhaps given as TRBD1 or TRBD2 (7 bases each). The V gene's germline CDR1 is SQVTM and CDR2 ANQGSEA. Trimming removed 4 bases from V and 0 bases from J, with 14 bases in between. This CDR3 is 15 amino acids long. The CDR3 sequence: CSVGQGGASTDTQYF. CDR3 coding DNA: TGCAGCGTTGGCCAGGGGGGGGCTAGCACAGATACGCAGTATTTT.

This clonotype showed up many times. The chain is built from TRBV20-1 and TRBJ1-2, with TRBD1 as a possible D gene (6 bases). This CDR3 is built from 16 residues. V lost 1 base and J lost 4, with 19 bases in between. Germline V gives CDR1 DFQATT, CDR2 SNEGSKA (reference sequence). The CDR3 protein is CSARAPGHMFIYGYTF. CDR3 sequence (DNA): TGCAGTGCTAGAGCTCCGGGACATATGTTTATCTATGGCTACACCTTC.

Many counts were recorded for this clonotype. The CDR3 is CASSPGTNQETQYF. In DNA, the CDR3 is TGCGCCAGCAGCCCGGGGACTAACCAAGAGACCCAGTACTTC. This chain connects TRBV5-1 to TRBJ2-5; 7 bases line up with TRBD2. CDR1 and CDR2 (germline): SGHRS, YFSETQ. Unmatched junction bases numbered 3, after V lost 4 bases and J lost 0 bases. CDR3 length: 14 amino acids.

This clonotype was counted at least ten times. V usage is TRBV9 and J usage is TRBJ2-7; 8 bases are shared with TRBD1. Germline trimming cut 3 bases from V and 0 bases from J; bases unmatched to any gene: 5. The CDR3 has 15 amino acids. Germline CDR1 reads SGDLS; CDR2 reads YYNGEE. Here the CDR3 DNA reads TGTGCCAGCAGCGGAGCCGGGACAGGCTCCTACGAGCAGTACTTC. Residues: CASSGAGTGSYEQYF. The whole variable domain, remainder taken from reference TRBV9 and TRBJ2-7, is DSGVTQTPKHLITATGQRVTLRCSPRSGDLSVYWYQQSLDQGLQFLIQYYNGEERAKGNILERFSAQQFPDLHSELNLSSLELGDSALYFCASSGAGTGSYEQYFGPGTRLTVT.

The sample holds many counts of this clonotype. This chain connects TRBV7-2 to TRBJ1-2; possibly TRBD1 for D (6 bases). Germline assignment: CDR1 SGHTA and CDR2 FQGNSA. The CDR3 totals 15 residues. The V and J ends lost 5 bases and 4 bases respectively, with 17 bases between them. CDR3 bases: TGTGCCAGCAGCCGAAACCCAGGGGCGGGCTATGGCTACACCTTC. Translated: CASSRNPGAGYGYTF. Variable domain in full (rest from reference TRBV7-2 and TRBJ1-2): GAGVSQSPSNKVTEKGKDVELRCDPISGHTALYWYRQSLGQGLEFLIYFQGNSAPDKSGLPSDRFSAERTGGSVSTLTIQRTQQEDSAVYLCASSRNPGAGYGYTFGSGTRLTVV.

This clonotype came up many times. The V and J genes are TRBV9 and TRBJ2-7; D may match TRBD1 or TRBD2 (6 bases each). There are 15 residues in the CDR3. The germline CDR1 and CDR2 sequences are SGDLS and YYNGEE. V was trimmed by 3 bases and J by 2 bases, leaving 15 bases between them. In nucleotides, the CDR3 is TGTGCCAGCAGCGAAGGGGGGACTGCTGCCTACGAGCAGTACTTC. This encodes CASSEGGTAAYEQYF.

This clonotype was picked up many times. The chain is built from TRBV14 and TRBJ2-3; D call uncertain. The CDR3 runs 16 residues. Looked up from germline, CDR1 is SGHDN and CDR2 is FVKESK. V lost 0 bases and J 4 bases, leaving 14 bases between the germline ends. The CDR3 DNA reads as TGTGCCAGCAGCCAAGATTGGTCTAGTGCTGCAGATACGCAGTATTTT. Its protein product is CASSQDWSSAADTQYF.